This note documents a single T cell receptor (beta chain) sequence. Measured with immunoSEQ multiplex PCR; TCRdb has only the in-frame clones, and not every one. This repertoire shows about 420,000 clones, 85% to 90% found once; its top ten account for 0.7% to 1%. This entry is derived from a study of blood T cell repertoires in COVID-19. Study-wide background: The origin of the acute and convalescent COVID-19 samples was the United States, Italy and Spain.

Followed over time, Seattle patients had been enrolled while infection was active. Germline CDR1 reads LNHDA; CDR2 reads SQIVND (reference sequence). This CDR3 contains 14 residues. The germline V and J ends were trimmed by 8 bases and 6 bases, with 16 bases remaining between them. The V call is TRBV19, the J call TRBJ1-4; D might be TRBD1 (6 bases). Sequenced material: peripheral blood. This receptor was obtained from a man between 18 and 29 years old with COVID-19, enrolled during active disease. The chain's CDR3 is CASERQAHDEKLFF. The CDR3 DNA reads TGTGCCAGTGAGCGACAGGCCCACGATGAAAAACTGTTTTTT.